The table lists the clone carrying this T cell receptor beta chain with a count of one. Its antigen is unidentified. With 60 Vbeta and 13 Jbeta primers, the PCR was carried out. Measured with immunoSEQ multiplex PCR; TCRdb has only the in-frame clones, and not every one. The sample carries around 150,000 clones, roughly 85% recorded once. The trim removed 2 bases at V and 1 base at J, leaving 1 base unmatched. Germline V gene sequence: CDR1 SGHTA, CDR2 FQGTGA. CDR3 length: 14 residues. The data are from a study of cytomegalovirus exposure and HLA in healthy donors. Findings and caveats of the study: In a later analysis, at a false discovery rate of 0.05, some 15,000 TCR beta sequences were associated with HLA alleles. A list of 150 to 200 TCR beta chains associated with cytomegalovirus was given. In vitro work confirmed that a few CMV-associated chains recognize CMV antigens.

This clonotype was sampled from a man aged 18 to 29 in good health and CMV-seropositive. The sequenced sample was PBMCs. V usage is TRBV7-3 and J usage is TRBJ2-5; 7 nucleotides line up with TRBD2. The CDR3 loop reads CASSLGGGQETQYF. Here the CDR3 DNA reads TGTGCCAGCAGCTTAGGGGGGGGCCAAGAGACCCAGTACTTC.